This T cell receptor (beta chain) appears in the sequencing data of a study of response to subunit inactivated influenza vaccine. TCRdb re-called the RT-PCR reads with MiXCR, one entry per CDR3 protein. The sample shows about 620,000 distinct CDR3 sequences, 11% of them seen only once. There are 14 residues in the CDR3. V shed 4 bases and J shed 0 bases, with 10 bases lying between them. Looked up from germline, CDR1 is SGDLS and CDR2 is YYNGEE. The data were also submitted as part of a second study, on T cells expressing NK-cell markers. That paper adds: 5'RACE template switching with UMIs generated TCR beta cDNA. In several experiments, sorting was confined to alpha-beta TCR T cells through use of an anti-gamma-delta TCR antibody. About 1.0-7.0% of CD8+ T cells in over 5 donors belonged to dominant NKG2C+ clonotypes. Among several donors, these clonotypes also ranked first in the CD3+CD56-NKG2C+ fraction.

The specimen comprised PBMCs from blood, sampled on the day of vaccination. The clonotype was recovered from a man aged 45 to 65 who received an inactivated influenza vaccine. V is TRBV9 and J is TRBJ2-5; a weak D match, TRBD1 (6 bases). In nucleotides, the CDR3 is TGTGCCAGCAGCAGACAGGCCTACCAAGAGACCCAGTACTTC. It specifies CASSRQAYQETQYF. The full variable domain, in which reference TRBV9 and TRBJ2-5 provide the parts outside the CDR3, is DSGVTQTPKHLITATGQRVTLRCSPRSGDLSVYWYQQSLDQGLQFLIQYYNGEERAKGNILERFSAQQFPDLHSELNLSSLELGDSALYFCASSRQAYQETQYFGPGTRLLVL.